These 3 T cell receptor beta chains were all obtained from the same sample, sequenced in a study of shared T cell receptors in the human thymus. Sequencing used immunoSEQ multiplex PCR; TCRdb keeps in-frame clones, though not all of them. The sample carries 500,000 to 750,000 clones, more than 75% recorded once. The same data also contributed to another study, on human thymus T cells.

The source material was thymocytes. The origin of the receptors is a boy under three years old with a congenital heart defect.

This clone was found a few times. The chain carries TRBV5-1 and TRBJ2-7, with TRBD2 matching 7 bases. Trimming cost V 7 bases and J 0 bases; bases outside gene matches: 16. Per germline, CDR1 SGHRS and CDR2 YFSETQ. The CDR3 spans 17 residues. CDR3 region: CASSPGGPGPISYEQYF. CDR3 nucleotides: TGCGCCAGCTCCCCGGGGGGACCGGGGCCCATCTCCTACGAGCAGTACTTC.

The chain couples TRBV19 to TRBJ1-5, with unresolved D. The germline CDR1 and CDR2 sequences are LNHDA and SQIVND (reference sequence). The V and J ends lost 0 bases and 0 bases respectively, with 15 bases between them. The CDR3 covers 18 residues. CDR3: CASSIDQIHTHSNQPQHF. CDR3 DNA: TGTGCCAGTAGTATAGACCAAATACACACCCATAGCAATCAGCCCCAGCATTTT.

The chain is built from TRBV9 and TRBJ2-2, with D possibly TRBD1 on 6 matching bases. The V end was cut by 3 bases, the J end by 1 base, with 13 bases between. The CDR3 length is 16 residues. CDR1 is SGDLS and CDR2 is YYNGEE in the germline V gene. The CDR3 is CASSGGGPMNTGELFF. In nucleotides, the CDR3 is TGTGCCAGCAGCGGTGGGGGCCCTATGAACACCGGGGAGCTGTTTTTT.